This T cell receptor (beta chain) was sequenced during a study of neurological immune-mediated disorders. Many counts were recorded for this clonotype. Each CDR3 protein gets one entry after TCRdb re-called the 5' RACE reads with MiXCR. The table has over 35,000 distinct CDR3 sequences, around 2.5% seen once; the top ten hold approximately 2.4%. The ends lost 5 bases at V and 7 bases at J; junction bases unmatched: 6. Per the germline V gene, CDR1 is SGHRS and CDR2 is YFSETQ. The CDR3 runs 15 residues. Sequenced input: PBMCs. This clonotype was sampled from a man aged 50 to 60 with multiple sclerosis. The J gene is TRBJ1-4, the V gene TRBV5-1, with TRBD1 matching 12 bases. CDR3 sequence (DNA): TGCGCCAGCAGGGGACAGGGGGCAGGTGGTGAAAAACTGTTTTTT. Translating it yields CASRGQGAGGEKLFF.